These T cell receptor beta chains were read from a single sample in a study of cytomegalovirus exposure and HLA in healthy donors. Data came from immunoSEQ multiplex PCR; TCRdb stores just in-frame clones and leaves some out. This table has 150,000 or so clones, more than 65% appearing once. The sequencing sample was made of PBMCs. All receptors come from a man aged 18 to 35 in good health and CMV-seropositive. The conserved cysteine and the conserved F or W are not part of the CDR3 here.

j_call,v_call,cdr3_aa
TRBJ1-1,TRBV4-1,ASSQDTPPNTEAF
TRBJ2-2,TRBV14,ASSVTYTGELF
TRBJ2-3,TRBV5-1,ASSLFIRQTSTDTQY
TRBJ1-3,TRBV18,ASSPEGRGTGNTIY
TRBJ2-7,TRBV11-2,ASSLEGGSPAEQY
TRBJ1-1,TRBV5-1,ASSLMTGDNTEAF
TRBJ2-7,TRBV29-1,SVGFRGNPYEQY
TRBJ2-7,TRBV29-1,SVALERGLYEQY
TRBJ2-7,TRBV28,AATSGDYEQY
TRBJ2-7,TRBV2,ASTPGTGPFYEQY
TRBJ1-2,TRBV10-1,ALGLRATRVNYGYT
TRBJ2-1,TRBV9,ASSVEPPTGQGVNEQF
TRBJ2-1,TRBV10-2,ASSPTGGGEQF
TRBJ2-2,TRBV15,ATSRVVGGVGGLF
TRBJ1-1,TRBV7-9,ASSAGGNTEAF
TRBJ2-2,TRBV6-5,ASSLAGLPGELF
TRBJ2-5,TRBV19,ASSPRTGGFQETQY
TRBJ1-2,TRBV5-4,ASSSQGIGYT
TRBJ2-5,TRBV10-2,ASHTGSGETQY
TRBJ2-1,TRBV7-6,ASSPGLAGAEEQF
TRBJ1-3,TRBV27,ASSPSGAISGNTIY
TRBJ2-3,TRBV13,ASSPTRTGNKGTDTQY
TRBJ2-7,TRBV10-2,ASTPPQGVDEQY
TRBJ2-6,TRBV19,ASTQSRGAGANVLT
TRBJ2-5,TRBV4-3,ASSQDPAGGIETQY
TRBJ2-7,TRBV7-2,ASSLVNYEQY
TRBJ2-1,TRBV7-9,ASSSLGGETYNEQF
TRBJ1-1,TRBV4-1,ASSPAGQGNTEAF
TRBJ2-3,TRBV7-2,ASVGADTQY
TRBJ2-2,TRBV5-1,ASSLPRGTGNTGELF
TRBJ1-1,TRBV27,ASRLGRTGLDTEAF
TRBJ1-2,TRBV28,ASSLTATGSGGYT
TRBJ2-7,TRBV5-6,ASSLSGGGSYEQY
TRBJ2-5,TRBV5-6,ASSLGGQPKRVQY
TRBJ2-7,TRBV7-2,ASSLGLAGYEQY
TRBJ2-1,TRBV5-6,ASFSEERDYNEQF
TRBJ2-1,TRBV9,ASSVGGGGTYNEQF
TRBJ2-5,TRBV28,ASSLTQGTYQETQY
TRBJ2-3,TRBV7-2,ASSLGGLRVDTQY
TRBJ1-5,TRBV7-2,ASSHRDQPQH
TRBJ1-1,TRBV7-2,ASSLWGVRGTEAF
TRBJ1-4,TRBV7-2,ASSLGSDFSLTNEKLF
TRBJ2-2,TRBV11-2,ASSRGLAGTDGELF
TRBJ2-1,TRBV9,ASSSTGGESYNEQF
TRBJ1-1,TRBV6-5,ASSRGGDPTEAF
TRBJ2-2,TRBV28,ASRTLAGANTGELF
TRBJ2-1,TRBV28,ASSTGLAGYNEQF
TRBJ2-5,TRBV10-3,AISESVTGVGETQY
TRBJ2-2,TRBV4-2,ASSQDLVGRNTGELF
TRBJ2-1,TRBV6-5,ASLRGNEQF
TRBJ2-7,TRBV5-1,ASSAFGLVGEDGEQY
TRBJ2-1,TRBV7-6,ASSYLAGAGYNEQF
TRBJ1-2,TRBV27,ASSGGRGYT
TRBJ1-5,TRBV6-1,ASSEGPPGVRYQPQH
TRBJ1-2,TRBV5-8,ASSTRDRVYGYT
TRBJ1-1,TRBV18,ASSLGRGTEAF
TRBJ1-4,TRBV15,ATRVSRGISEKLF